This TCR beta chain was captured in a study of blood T cells in healthy people across ages. The CDR3 runs 15 residues. With 4 bases clipped from V and 1 base from J, the junction kept 5 bases outside the gene matches. From germline, CDR1 is SGHDT and CDR2 YYEEEE. Study-wide findings and caveats: Diversity of TCR beta per million T cells declined in a roughly linear way with age. Unsorted PBMCs prevented conclusive naive versus antigen-experienced comparison.

For the second PCR, which ran for about 6 to 11 cycles, a sample-barcoded 5' primer and a J-beta primer mix were used. In TCRdb, the 5' RACE reads were re-called with MiXCR into one record per CDR3 protein. The sample holds fewer than 700,000 distinct CDR3 sequences, 35% to 50% seen once. This clonotype was recorded once. Its antigen is unidentified. The chain couples TRBV5-6 to TRBJ1-1; 9 nucleotides line up with TRBD1. The TCR was taken from an elderly man in good health. Specimen: blood. CDR3: CASSQGQGSNTEAFF. The DNA of the CDR3 is TGTGCCAGCAGCCAGGGACAGGGATCGAACACTGAAGCTTTCTTT.